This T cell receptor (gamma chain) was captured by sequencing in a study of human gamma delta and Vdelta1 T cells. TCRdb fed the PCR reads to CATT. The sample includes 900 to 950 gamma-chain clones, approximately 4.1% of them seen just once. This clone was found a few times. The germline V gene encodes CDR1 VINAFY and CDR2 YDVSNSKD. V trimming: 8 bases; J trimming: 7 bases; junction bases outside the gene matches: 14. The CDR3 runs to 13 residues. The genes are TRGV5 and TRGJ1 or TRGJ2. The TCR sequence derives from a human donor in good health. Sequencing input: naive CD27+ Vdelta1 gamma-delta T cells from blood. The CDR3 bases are TGTGCCACCTTTCACGGACAAGGATATAAGAAACTCTTT. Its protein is CATFHGQGYKKLF.